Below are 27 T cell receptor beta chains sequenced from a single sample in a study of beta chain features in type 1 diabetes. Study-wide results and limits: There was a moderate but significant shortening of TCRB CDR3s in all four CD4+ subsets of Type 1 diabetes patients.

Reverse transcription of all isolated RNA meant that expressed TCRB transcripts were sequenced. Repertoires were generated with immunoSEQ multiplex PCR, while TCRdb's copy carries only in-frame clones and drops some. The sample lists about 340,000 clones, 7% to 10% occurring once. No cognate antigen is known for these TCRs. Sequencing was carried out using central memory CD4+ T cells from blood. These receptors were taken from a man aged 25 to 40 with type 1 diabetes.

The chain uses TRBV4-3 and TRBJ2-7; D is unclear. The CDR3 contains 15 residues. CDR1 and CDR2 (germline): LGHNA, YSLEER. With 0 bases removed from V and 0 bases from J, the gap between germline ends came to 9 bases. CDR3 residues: CASSQDLNPSYEQYF. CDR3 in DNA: TGCGCCAGCAGCCAAGATCTCAACCCCTCCTACGAGCAGTACTTC.

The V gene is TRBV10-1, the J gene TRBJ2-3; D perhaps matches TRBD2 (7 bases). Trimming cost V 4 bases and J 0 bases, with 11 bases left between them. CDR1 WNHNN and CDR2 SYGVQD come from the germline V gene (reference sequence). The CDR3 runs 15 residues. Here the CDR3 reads CASSARGASTDTQYF. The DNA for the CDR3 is TGCGCCAGCAGTGCCCGGGGGGCAAGCACAGATACGCAGTATTTT.

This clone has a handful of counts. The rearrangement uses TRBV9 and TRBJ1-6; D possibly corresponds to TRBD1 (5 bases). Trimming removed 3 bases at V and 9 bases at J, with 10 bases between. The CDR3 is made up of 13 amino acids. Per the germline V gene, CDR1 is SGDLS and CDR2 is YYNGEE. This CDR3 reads CASSAGGGSPLHF. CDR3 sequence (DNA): TGTGCCAGCAGCGCTGGGGGGGGTTCACCCCTCCACTTT.

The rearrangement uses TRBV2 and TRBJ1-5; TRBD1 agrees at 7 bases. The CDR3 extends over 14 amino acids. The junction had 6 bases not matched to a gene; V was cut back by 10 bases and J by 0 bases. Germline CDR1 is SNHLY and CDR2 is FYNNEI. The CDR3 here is CATARDSSNQPQHF. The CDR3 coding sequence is TGTGCCACCGCTAGGGACAGTAGCAATCAGCCCCAGCATTTT.

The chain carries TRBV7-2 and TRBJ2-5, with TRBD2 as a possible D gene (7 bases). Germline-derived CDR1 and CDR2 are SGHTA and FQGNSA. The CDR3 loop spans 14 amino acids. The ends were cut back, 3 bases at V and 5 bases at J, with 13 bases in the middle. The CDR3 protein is CASSFQGGGETQYF. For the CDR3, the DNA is TGTGCCAGCAGCTTCCAAGGGGGGGGCGAGACCCAGTACTTC.

The CDR3 region is CASSQHPGQGAGNTEAFF. The DNA for the CDR3 is TGTGCCAGCAGTCAACATCCGGGACAGGGGGCTGGGAACACTGAAGCTTTCTTT. This chain uses TRBV2 with TRBJ1-1, with 12 bases that match TRBD1. The CDR3 spans 18 residues. Germline V gene lookup returns CDR1 SNHLY and CDR2 FYNNEI. With 5 bases clipped from V and 1 base from J, the junction kept 11 bases outside the gene matches.

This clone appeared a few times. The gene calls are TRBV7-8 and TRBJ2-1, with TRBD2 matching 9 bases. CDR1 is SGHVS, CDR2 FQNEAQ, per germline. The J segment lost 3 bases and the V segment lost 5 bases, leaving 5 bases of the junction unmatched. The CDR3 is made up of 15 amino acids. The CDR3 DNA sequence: TGTGCCAGCAGCCGCTTGCGGGGGGGCTACAATGAGCAGTTCTTC. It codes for CASSRLRGGYNEQFF.

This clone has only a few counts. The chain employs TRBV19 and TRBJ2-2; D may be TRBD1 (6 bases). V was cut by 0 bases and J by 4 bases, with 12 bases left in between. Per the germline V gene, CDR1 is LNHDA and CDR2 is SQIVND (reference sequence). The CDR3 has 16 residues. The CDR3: CASSIDRNRVTGELFF. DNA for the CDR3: TGTGCCAGTAGTATAGACAGGAACAGGGTCACCGGGGAGCTGTTTTTT.

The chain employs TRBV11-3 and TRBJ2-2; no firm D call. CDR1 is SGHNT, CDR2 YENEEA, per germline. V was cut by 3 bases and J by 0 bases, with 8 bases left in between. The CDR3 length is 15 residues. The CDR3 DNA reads TGTGCCAGCAGCTTTGGCTACACGAACACCGGGGAGCTGTTTTTT. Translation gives CASSFGYTNTGELFF.

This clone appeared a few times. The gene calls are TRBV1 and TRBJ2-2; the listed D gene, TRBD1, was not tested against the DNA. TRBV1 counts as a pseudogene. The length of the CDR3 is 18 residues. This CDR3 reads CTSSQEGRQGAPTGELFF. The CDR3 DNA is TGCACCAGCAGCCAAGAAGGAAGGCAGGGGGCGCCCACCGGGGAGCTGTTTTTT.

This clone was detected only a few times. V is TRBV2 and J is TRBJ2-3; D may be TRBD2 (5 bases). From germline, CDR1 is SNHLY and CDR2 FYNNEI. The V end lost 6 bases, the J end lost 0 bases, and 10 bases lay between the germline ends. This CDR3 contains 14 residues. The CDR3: CASRLATSTDTQYF. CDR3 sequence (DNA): TGTGCCAGCAGGCTAGCCACCAGCACAGATACGCAGTATTTT.

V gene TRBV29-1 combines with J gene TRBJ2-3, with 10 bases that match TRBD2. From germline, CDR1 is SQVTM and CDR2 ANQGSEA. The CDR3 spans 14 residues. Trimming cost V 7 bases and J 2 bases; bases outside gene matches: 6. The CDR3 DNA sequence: TGCAGCGCCCCACTAGCGGGGACCACAGATACGCAGTATTTT. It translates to CSAPLAGTTDTQYF.

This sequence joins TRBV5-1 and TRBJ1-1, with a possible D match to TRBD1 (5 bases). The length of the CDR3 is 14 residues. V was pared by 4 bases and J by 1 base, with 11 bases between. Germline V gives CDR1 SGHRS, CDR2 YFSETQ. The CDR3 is CASSPLTENTEAFF. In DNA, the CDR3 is TGCGCCAGCAGCCCCCTGACAGAGAACACTGAAGCTTTCTTT.

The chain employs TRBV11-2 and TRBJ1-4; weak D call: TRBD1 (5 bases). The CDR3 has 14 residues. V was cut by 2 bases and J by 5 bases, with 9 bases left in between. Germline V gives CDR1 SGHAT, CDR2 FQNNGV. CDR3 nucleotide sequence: TGTGCCAGCAGCTTATCGGCAGGGAATGAAAAACTGTTTTTT. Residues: CASSLSAGNEKLFF.

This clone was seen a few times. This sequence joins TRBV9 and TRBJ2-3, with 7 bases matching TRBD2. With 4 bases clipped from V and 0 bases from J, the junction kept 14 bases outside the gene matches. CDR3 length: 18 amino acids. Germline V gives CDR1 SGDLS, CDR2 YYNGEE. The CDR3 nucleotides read TGTGCCAGCAGCCTCGGGGAGCGGGGCGCTCCTAGCACAGATACGCAGTATTTT. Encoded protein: CASSLGERGAPSTDTQYF.

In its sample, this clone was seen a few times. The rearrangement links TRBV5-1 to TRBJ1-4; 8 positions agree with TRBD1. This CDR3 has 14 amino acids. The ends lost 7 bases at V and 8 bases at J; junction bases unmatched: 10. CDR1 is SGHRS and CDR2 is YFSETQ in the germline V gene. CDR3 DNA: TGCGCCAGCTCCCCGACAGGGGATCGGGAAAAACTGTTTTTT. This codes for CASSPTGDREKLFF. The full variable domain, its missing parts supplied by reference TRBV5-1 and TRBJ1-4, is KAGVTQTPRYLIKTRGQQVTLSCSPISGHRSVSWYQQTPGQGLQFLFEYFSETQRNKGNFPGRFSGRQFSNSRSEMNVSTLELGDSALYLCASSPTGDREKLFFGSGTQLSVL.

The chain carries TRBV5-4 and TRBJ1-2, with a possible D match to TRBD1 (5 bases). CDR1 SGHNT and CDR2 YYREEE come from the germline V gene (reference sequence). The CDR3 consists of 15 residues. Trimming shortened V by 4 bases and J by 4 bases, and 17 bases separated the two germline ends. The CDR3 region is CASSDRFDGTYGYTF. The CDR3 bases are TGTGCCAGCAGCGACCGCTTTGACGGGACCTATGGCTACACCTTC.

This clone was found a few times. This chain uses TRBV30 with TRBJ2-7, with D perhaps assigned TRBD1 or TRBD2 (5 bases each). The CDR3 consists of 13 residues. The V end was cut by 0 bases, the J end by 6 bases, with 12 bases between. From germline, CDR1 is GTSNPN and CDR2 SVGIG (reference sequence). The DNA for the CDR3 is TGTGCCTGGAGTGTCGGGGCAGACGGCGAGCAGTACTTC. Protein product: CAWSVGADGEQYF.

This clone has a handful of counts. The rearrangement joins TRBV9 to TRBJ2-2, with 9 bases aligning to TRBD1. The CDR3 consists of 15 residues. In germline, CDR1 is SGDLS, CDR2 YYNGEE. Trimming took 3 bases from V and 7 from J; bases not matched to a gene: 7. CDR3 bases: TGTGCCAGCAGCGAGGGGACAGGGATTAACGGGGAGCTGTTTTTT. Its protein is CASSEGTGINGELFF.

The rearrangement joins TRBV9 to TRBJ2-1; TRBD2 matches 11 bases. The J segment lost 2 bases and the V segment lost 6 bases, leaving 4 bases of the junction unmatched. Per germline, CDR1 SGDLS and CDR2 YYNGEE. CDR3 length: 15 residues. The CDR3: CASTGTSGAYNEQFF. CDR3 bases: TGTGCCAGCACCGGGACTAGCGGAGCCTACAATGAGCAGTTCTTC.

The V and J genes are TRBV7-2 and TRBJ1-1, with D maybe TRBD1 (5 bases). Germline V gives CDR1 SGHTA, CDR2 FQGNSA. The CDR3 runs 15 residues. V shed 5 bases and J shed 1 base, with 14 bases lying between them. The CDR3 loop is CASSPQGGENTEAFF. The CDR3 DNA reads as TGTGCCAGCAGCCCCCAAGGAGGGGAGAACACTGAAGCTTTCTTT.

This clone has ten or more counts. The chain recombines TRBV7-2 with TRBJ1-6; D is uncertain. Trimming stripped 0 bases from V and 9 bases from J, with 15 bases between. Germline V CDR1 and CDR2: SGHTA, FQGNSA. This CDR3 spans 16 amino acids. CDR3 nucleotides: TGTGCCAGCAGCTTAGCTCCCCCGGGTGACGGTTCACCCCTCCACTTT. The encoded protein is CASSLAPPGDGSPLHF.

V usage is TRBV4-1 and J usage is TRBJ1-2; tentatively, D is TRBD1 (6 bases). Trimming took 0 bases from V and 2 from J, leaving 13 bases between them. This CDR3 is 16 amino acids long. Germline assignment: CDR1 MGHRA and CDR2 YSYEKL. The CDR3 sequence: CASSQERRRGNYGYTF. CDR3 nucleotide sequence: TGCGCCAGCAGCCAAGAGAGGCGCAGGGGAAACTATGGCTACACCTTC.

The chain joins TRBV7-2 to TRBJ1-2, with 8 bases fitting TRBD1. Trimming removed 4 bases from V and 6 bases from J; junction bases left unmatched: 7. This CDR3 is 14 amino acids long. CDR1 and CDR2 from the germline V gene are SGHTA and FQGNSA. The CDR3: CASSSYSDRDGYTF. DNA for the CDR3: TGTGCCAGCAGCTCATACTCGGACAGGGATGGCTACACCTTC.

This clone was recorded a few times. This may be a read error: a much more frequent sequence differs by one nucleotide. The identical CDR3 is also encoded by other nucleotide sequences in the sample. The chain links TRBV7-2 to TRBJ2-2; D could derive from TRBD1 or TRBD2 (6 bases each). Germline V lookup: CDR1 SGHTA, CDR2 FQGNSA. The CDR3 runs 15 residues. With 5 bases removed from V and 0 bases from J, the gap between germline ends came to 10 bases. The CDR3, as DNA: TGTGCCAGCAGCCCCGGGGGCGCGAACACCGGGGAGCTGTTTTTT. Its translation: CASSPGGANTGELFF.

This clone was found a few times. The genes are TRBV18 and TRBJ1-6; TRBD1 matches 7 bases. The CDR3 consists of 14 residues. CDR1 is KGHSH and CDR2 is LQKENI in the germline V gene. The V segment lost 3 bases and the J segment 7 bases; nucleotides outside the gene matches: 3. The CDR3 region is CASSPAGGNSPLHF. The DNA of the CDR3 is TGTGCCAGCTCACCGGCAGGGGGGAATTCACCCCTCCACTTT.

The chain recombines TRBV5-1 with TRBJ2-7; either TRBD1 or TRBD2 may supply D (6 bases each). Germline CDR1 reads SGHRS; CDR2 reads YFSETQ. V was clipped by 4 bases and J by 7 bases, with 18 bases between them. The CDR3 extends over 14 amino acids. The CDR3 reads CASSATGGDWEQYF. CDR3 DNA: TGCGCCAGCAGCGCGACCGGGGGCGATTGGGAGCAGTACTTC.